This T cell receptor (beta chain) emerged from a study of blood T cell repertoires in COVID-19. For the study at large: Acute and convalescent COVID-19 specimens originated in the United States, Italy and Spain. In each case, the material was cDNA or gDNA derived from T cells, B-cell-depleted T cells, or PBMCs.

Researchers sorted participants into cohorts using their self-reported clinical history. Assay: immunoSEQ multiplex PCR; the TCRdb copy retains only in-frame clones and omits some. The table has 170,000 or so clones, 60% to 80% seen once. Trimming pared 4 bases from V and 1 base from J, leaving 8 bases between. The CDR3 runs to 14 residues. CDR1 KGHDR and CDR2 SFDVKD come from the germline V gene. The V call is TRBV24-1, the J call TRBJ2-3; D is perhaps TRBD2 (6 bases). The receptor was isolated from a woman between 50 and 59 years old who had recovered from COVID-19. Material: PBMCs or T cells enriched from blood (not recorded which). CDR3 amino acids: CATSDGTGTDTQYF. CDR3 coding DNA: TGTGCCACCAGTGACGGGACTGGCACAGATACGCAGTATTTT.